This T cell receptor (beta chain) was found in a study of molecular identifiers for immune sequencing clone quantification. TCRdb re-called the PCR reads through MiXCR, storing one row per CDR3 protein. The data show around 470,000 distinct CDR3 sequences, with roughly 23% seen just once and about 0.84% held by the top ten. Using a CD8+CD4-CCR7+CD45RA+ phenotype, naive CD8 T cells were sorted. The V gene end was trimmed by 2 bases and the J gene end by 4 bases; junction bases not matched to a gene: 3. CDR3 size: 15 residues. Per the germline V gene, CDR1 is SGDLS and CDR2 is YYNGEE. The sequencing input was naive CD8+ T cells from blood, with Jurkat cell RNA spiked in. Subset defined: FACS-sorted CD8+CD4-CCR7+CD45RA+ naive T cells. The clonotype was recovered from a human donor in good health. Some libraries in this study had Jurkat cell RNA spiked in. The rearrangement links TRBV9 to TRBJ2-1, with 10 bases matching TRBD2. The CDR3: CASSVGTSAYNEQFF. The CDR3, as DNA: TGTGCCAGCAGCGTCGGGACTAGCGCATACAATGAGCAGTTCTTC.